This T cell receptor (beta chain) is from a study of response to subunit inactivated influenza vaccine. CDR3 length: 15 amino acids. Per the germline V gene, CDR1 is MGHDK and CDR2 is SYGVNS. With 4 bases clipped from V and 7 bases from J, the junction kept 6 bases outside the gene matches. The study's findings and limits: The authors suggested that every seasonal influenza vaccination recruits few new T cells.

Regarding this clonotype: The antigen is undetermined. A read error is likely, as this CDR3 ends without the conserved phenylalanine or tryptophan.

TCRdb used MiXCR to reprocess the RT-PCR reads, holding one entry per CDR3 protein. Of roughly 700,000 distinct CDR3 sequences listed, about 15% were seen once; the top ten hold 6.5% to 8.5%. This TCR was recovered from a man in his fifties who received an inactivated influenza vaccine. Sample: PBMCs from blood, taken roughly 15 days before vaccination. The chain links TRBV25-1 to TRBJ1-5, with TRBD1 identical over 11 bases. The CDR3 protein is CASSGTGGPGQPQHY. The CDR3 DNA sequence: TGTGCCAGCAGTGGGACAGGGGGCCCGGGGCAGCCCCAGCATTAT.